These T cell receptor beta chains were read from a single sample in a study of beta chain features in type 1 diabetes. Using immunoSEQ multiplex PCR, the repertoire was profiled, and TCRdb retains in-frame clones only, with some absent. This table has around 340,000 clones, roughly 21% appearing once. What was sequenced was naive CD4+ T cells from blood. These receptors were collected from a woman between 18 and 29 years old in good health. Both conserved end residues are part of each CDR3. D genes are given only for firm matches. Size tells how often a clone was seen (once, few, many) or the class of an expanded clone, and some rows leave it out.

>TRBD1|TRBV11-2|TRBJ2-2|-
TGTGCCAGCAGCTTCTTACTTAGGACAGGGGGTCCCGGGGAGCTGTTTTTT
CASSFLLRTGGPGELFF
>-|TRBV5-4|TRBJ1-2|-
TGTGCCAGCAGCTTGCCGAGCAGGGCCGATGGCTACACCTTC
CASSLPSRADGYTF
>-|TRBV7-9|TRBJ2-1|-
TGTGCCAGCAGCTACGCACAGGGCAATGAGCAGTTCTTC
CASSYAQGNEQFF
>-|TRBV21-1|TRBJ2-3|-
TGTGCCAGCAGCAAGGAACTAGCCCAGTATTTT
CASSKELAQYF
>-|TRBV9|TRBJ2-5|-
TGTGCCAGCAGCGTAGATCCGGGAACCCGATCCCAGTACTTC
CASSVDPGTRSQYF
>-|TRBV7-9|TRBJ2-6|-
TGTGCCAGCAGCTTAGGGGCAGGGGTGCGATCTGGGGCCAACGTCCTGACTTTC
CASSLGAGVRSGANVLTF
>TRBD1|TRBV2|TRBJ2-1|-
TGTGCCAGCAATACGGGACAGGGGACTTACAATGAGCAGTTCTTC
CASNTGQGTYNEQFF
>TRBD2|TRBV9|TRBJ2-3|-
TGTGCCAGCAGCCCCGGACTAGCGGGAGGGAGGAGCACAGATACGCAGTATTTT
CASSPGLAGGRSTDTQYF
>TRBD2|TRBV4-1|TRBJ2-1|few
TGCGCCAGCAGCCAAGGTGAAGCGGGAGTAGTGAATGAGCAGTTCTTC
CASSQGEAGVVNEQFF
>TRBD1|TRBV11-2|TRBJ1-4|-
TGTGCCAGCAGCCAAGACAGGGTTAATGAAAAACTGTTTTTT
CASSQDRVNEKLFF
>-|TRBV30|TRBJ2-5|-
TGTGCCTGGAGTATGAGCGGAGAGACCCAGTACTTC
CAWSMSGETQYF
>TRBD1|TRBV20-1|TRBJ2-3|-
TGCAGTGGCGTACAGGGGGATACGCAGTATTTT
CSGVQGDTQYF
>TRBD1|TRBV4-1|TRBJ2-5|-
TGCGCCAGCAGCCTCACAGGGGTGGAGACCCAGTACTTC
CASSLTGVETQYF
>TRBD1|TRBV7-2|TRBJ2-3|few
TGTGCCAGCAGCTTCCGGACAGGGCCGGATACGCAGTATTTT
CASSFRTGPDTQYF
>-|TRBV5-1|TRBJ2-7|few
TGCGCCAGCAGCTTTCAGGAAACCTACGAGCAGTACTTC
CASSFQETYEQYF
>-|TRBV27|TRBJ2-2|-
TGTGCCAGCAGTTCTCCCCCAACAGGGCGGCACACCGGGGAGCTGTTTTTT
CASSSPPTGRHTGELFF
>-|TRBV6-1|TRBJ2-2|few
TGTGCCAGCAGTGTGGGGACAAGAACCGGGGAGCTGTTTTTT
CASSVGTRTGELFF
>-|TRBV29-1|TRBJ1-1|-
TGCAGCGTGGCCATGGGGGGGGGCACTGAAGCTTTCTTT
CSVAMGGGTEAFF
>-|TRBV5-6|TRBJ2-1|few
TGTGCCAGCAGCACTTACAATGAGCAGTTCTTC
CASSTYNEQFF
>TRBD1|TRBV4-2|TRBJ2-6|few
TGTGCCAGCAGCCAAGATTGGATACGGGACAGGGGCACTGGGGCCAACGTCCTGACTTTC
CASSQDWIRDRGTGANVLTF
>TRBD1|TRBV30|TRBJ2-7|once
TGTGCCTGCAGGGGGCAGGGATACGAGCAGTACTTC
CACRGQGYEQYF
>-|TRBV9|TRBJ1-5|-
TGTGCCAGTAGCAGCGGCCTAGGAGTTCAGCCCCAGCATTTT
CASSSGLGVQPQHF
>TRBD1|TRBV4-2|TRBJ1-6|-
TGTGCCAGCAGCCAAGAGAGGTTGGGGACAGGGGATTCACCCCTCCACTTT
CASSQERLGTGDSPLHF
>TRBD2|TRBV4-1|TRBJ2-2|-
TGCGCCAGCAGCCATACCGGGACTAGGAACACCGGGGAGCTGTTTTTT
CASSHTGTRNTGELFF
>TRBD1|TRBV29-1|TRBJ1-1|few
TGCAGCGCCAACAGGGGCACTGAAGCTTTCTTT
CSANRGTEAFF
>-|TRBV4-3|TRBJ1-1|-
TGCGCCAGCAGCCGGAGGTTATTGAACACTGAAGCTTTCTTT
CASSRRLLNTEAFF
>-|TRBV13|TRBJ2-2|few
TGTGCCAGCAGCCCGTCCACCCAGCGGGCAACGAACACCGGGGAGCTGTTTTTT
CASSPSTQRATNTGELFF
>-|TRBV30|TRBJ2-5|-
TGTGCCTGGAGTGTACTAGCTGGAGGAGAGACCCAGTACTTC
CAWSVLAGGETQYF
>-|TRBV30|TRBJ2-3|few
TGTGCCTGGAGTGTTAAGGCAGGGAGGAGCACAGATACGCAGTATTTT
CAWSVKAGRSTDTQYF
>-|TRBV9|TRBJ1-4|-
TGTGCCAGCAGCGTCGGGACTGCTAATGAAAAACTGTTTTTT
CASSVGTANEKLFF
>-|TRBV30|TRBJ1-2|-
TGTGCCTGGAATCGTCTTCTAGGGAGTAGTGGCTACACCTTC
CAWNRLLGSSGYTF
>-|TRBV5-1|TRBJ2-3|-
TGCGCCAGCAGCTTGGCCACGGGGGTCACAGATACGCAGTATTTT
CASSLATGVTDTQYF